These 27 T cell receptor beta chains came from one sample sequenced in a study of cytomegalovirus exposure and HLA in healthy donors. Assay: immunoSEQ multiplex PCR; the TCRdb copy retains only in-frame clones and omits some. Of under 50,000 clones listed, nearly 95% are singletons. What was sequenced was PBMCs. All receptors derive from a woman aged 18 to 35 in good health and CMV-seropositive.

The CDR3 loop is CASSEQGTEAFF. The CDR3 bases are TGTGCCAGCAGTGAACAGGGGACTGAAGCTTTCTTT. The V and J genes are TRBV6-5 and TRBJ1-1, with 7 nucleotides matching TRBD1. The trim removed 5 bases at V and 5 bases at J, leaving 2 bases unmatched. CDR1 MNHEY and CDR2 SVGAGI come from the germline V gene. This CDR3 has 12 residues.

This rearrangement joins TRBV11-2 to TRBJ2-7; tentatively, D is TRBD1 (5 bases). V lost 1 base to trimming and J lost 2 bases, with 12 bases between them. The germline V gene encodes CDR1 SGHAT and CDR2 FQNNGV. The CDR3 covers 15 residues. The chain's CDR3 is CASSLVQGGAYEQYF. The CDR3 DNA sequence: TGTGCCAGCAGCTTAGTTCAGGGTGGGGCCTACGAGCAGTACTTC. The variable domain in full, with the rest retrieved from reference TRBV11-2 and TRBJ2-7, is EAGVAQSPRYKIIEKRQSVAFWCNPISGHATLYWYQQILGQGPKLLIQFQNNGVVDDSQLPKDRFSAERLKGVDSTLKIQPAKLEDSAVYLCASSLVQGGAYEQYFGPGTRLTVT.

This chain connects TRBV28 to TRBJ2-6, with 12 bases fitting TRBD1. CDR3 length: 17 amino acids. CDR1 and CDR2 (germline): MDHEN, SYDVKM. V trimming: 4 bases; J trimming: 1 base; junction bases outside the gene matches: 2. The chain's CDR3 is CASSWDRGLSGANVLTF. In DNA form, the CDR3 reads TGTGCCAGCAGTTGGGACAGGGGGCTTTCTGGGGCCAACGTCCTGACTTTC.

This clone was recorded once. The CDR3: CASSFPGTRANYGYTF. The CDR3 DNA reads as TGTGCCAGTAGTTTTCCCGGGACAAGGGCTAACTATGGCTACACCTTC. The genes are TRBV19 and TRBJ1-2; perhaps TRBD1 as D (6 bases). From germline, CDR1 is LNHDA and CDR2 SQIVND (reference sequence). The CDR3 runs 16 residues. V was shortened by 5 bases and J by 0 bases, with 16 bases between the two germline ends.

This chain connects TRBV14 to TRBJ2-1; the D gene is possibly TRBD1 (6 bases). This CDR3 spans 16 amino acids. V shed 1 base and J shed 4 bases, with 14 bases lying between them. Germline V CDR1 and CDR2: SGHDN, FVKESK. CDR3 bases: TGTGCCAGCAGCCAAGTGGTGGGACACCTTTACAATGAGCAGTTCTTC. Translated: CASSQVVGHLYNEQFF.

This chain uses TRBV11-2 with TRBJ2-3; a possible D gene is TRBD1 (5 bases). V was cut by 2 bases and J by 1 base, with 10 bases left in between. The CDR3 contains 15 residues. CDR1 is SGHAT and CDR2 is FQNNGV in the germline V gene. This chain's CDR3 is CASSLQGWGTDTQYF. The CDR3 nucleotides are TGTGCCAGCAGCTTACAGGGTTGGGGCACAGATACGCAGTATTTT.

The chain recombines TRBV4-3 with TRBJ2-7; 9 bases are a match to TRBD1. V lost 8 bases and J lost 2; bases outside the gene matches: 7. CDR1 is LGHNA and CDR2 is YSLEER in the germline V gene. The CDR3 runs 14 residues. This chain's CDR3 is CASAPGQGPYEQYF. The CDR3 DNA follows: TGCGCCAGCGCTCCGGGACAGGGCCCCTACGAGCAGTACTTC.

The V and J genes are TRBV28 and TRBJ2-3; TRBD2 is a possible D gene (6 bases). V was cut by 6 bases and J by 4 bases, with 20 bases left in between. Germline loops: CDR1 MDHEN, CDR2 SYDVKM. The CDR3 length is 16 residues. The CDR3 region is CASRVRGGKISDTQYF. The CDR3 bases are TGTGCCAGCAGGGTTCGGGGCGGGAAAATTTCAGATACGCAGTATTTT.

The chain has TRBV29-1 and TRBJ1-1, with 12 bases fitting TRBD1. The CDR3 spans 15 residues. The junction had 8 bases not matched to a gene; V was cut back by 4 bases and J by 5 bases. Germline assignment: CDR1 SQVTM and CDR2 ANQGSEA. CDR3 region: CSVGGWDRGQTEAFF. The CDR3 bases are TGCAGCGTTGGCGGGTGGGACAGGGGGCAAACTGAAGCTTTCTTT. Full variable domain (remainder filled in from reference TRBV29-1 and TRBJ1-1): SAVISQKPSRDICQRGTSLTIQCQVDSQVTMMFWYRQQPGQSLTLIATANQGSEATYESGFVIDKFPISRPNLTFSTLTVSNMSPEDSSIYLCSVGGWDRGQTEAFFGQGTRLTVV.

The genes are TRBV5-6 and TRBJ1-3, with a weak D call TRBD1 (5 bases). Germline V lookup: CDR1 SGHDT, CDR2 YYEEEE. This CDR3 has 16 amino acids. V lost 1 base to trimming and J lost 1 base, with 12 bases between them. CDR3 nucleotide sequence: TGTGCCAGCAGCTTGTCCGGGGGGTTTTCTGGAAACACCATATATTTT. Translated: CASSLSGGFSGNTIYF.

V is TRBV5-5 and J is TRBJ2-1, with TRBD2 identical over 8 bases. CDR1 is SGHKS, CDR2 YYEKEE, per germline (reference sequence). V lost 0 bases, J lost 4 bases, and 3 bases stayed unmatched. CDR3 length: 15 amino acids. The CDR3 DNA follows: TGTGCCAGCAGCTTGGCACTAGCGGATTACAATGAGCAGTTCTTC. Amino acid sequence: CASSLALADYNEQFF.

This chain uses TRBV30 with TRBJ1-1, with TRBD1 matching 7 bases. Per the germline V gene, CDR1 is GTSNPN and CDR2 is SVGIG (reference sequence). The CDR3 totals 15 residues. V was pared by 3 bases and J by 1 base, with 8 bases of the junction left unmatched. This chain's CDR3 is CAWRHTGATNTEAFF. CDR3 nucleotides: TGTGCCTGGAGACACACAGGGGCGACGAACACTGAAGCTTTCTTT.

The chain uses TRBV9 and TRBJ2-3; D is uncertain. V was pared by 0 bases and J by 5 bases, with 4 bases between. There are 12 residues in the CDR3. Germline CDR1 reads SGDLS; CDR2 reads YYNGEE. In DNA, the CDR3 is TGTGCCAGCAGCGTAGGGCAAGATACGCAGTATTTT. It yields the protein CASSVGQDTQYF.

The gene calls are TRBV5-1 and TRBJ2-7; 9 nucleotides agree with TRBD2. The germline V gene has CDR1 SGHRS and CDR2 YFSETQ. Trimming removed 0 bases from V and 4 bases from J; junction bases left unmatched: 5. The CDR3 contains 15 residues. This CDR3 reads CASSLAGSGGYEQYF. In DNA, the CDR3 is TGCGCCAGCAGCTTGGCGGGTAGCGGGGGTTACGAGCAGTACTTC.

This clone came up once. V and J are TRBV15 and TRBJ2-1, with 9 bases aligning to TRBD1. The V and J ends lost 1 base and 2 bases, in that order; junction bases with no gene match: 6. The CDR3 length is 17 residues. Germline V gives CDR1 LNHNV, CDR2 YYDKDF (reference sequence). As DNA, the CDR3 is TGTGCCACCAGCAGAGGGGACAGGGAAGTTGCCTACAATGAGCAGTTCTTC. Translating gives CATSRGDREVAYNEQFF.

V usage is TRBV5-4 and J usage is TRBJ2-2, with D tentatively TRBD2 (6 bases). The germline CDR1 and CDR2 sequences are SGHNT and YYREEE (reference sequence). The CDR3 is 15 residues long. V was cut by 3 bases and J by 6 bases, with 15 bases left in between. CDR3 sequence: CASSYGRGHAGELFF. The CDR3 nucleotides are TGTGCCAGCAGCTACGGGAGAGGCCACGCCGGGGAGCTGTTTTTT.

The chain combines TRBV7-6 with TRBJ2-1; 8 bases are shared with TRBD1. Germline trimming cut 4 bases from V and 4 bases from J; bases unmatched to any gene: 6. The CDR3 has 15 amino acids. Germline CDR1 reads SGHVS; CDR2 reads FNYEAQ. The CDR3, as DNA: TGTGCCAGCAGCTATGGACAGGGACCATACAATGAGCAGTTCTTC. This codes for CASSYGQGPYNEQFF.

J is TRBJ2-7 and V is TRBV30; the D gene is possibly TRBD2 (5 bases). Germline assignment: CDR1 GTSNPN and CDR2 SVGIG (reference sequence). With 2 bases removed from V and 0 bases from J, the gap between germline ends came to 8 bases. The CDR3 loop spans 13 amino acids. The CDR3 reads CAWSIASSYEQYF. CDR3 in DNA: TGTGCCTGGAGTATAGCGTCCTCCTACGAGCAGTACTTC.

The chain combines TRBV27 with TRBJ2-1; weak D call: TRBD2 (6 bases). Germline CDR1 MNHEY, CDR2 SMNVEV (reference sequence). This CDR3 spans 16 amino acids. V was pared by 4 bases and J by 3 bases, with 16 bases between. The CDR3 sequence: CASSSLTRRFYNEQFF. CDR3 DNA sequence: TGTGCCAGCAGTTCATTGACTAGGAGGTTCTACAATGAGCAGTTCTTC.

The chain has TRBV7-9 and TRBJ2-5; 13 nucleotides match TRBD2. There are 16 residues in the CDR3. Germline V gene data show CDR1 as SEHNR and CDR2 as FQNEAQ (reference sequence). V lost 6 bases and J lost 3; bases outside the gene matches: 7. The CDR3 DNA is TGTGCCAGCAGGAACCCTGGACTAGCGGGAGAAGAGACCCAGTACTTC. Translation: CASRNPGLAGEETQYF.

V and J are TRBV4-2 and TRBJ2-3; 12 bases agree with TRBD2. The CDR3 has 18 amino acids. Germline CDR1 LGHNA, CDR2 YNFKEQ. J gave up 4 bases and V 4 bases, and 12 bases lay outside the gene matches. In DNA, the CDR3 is TGTGCCAGCAGCCGAACGACTAGCGGGAGCGGTTTATCAGATACGCAGTATTTT. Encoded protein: CASSRTTSGSGLSDTQYF.

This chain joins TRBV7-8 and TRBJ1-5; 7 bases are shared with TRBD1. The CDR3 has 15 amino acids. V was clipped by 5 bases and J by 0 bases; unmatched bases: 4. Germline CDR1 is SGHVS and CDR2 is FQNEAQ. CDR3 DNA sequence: TGTGCCAGCAGCCACGACAGGGTTAGCAATCAGCCCCAGCATTTT. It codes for CASSHDRVSNQPQHF.

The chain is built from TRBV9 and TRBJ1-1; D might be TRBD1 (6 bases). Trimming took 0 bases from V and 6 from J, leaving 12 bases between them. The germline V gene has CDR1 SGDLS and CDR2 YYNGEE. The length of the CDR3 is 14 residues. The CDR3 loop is CASSVDRAGAEAFF. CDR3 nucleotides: TGTGCCAGCAGCGTAGACAGGGCGGGCGCTGAAGCTTTCTTT. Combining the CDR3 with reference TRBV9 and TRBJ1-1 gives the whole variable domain DSGVTQTPKHLITATGQRVTLRCSPRSGDLSVYWYQQSLDQGLQFLIQYYNGEERAKGNILERFSAQQFPDLHSELNLSSLELGDSALYFCASSVDRAGAEAFFGQGTRLTVV.

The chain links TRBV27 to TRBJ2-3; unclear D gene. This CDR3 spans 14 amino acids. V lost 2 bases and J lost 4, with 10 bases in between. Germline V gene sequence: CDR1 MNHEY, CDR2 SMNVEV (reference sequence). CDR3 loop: CASSLQETPDTQYF. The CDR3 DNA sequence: TGTGCCAGCAGTTTACAGGAAACTCCAGATACGCAGTATTTT.

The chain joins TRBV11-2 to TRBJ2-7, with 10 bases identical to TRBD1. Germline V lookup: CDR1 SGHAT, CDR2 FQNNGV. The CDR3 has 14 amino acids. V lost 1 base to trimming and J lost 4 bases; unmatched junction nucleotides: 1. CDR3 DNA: TGTGCCAGCAGCTTAGTGGGACAGGGGTACGAGCAGTACTTC. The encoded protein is CASSLVGQGYEQYF. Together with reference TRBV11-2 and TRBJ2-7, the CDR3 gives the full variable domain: EAGVAQSPRYKIIEKRQSVAFWCNPISGHATLYWYQQILGQGPKLLIQFQNNGVVDDSQLPKDRFSAERLKGVDSTLKIQPAKLEDSAVYLCASSLVGQGYEQYFGPGTRLTVT.

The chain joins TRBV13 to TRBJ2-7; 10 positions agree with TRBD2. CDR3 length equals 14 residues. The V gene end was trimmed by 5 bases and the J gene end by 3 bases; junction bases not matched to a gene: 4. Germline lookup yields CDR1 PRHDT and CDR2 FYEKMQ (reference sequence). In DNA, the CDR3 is TGTGCCAGCAGCCTAGCGGGAGAGGGCTACGAGCAGTACTTC. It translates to CASSLAGEGYEQYF.

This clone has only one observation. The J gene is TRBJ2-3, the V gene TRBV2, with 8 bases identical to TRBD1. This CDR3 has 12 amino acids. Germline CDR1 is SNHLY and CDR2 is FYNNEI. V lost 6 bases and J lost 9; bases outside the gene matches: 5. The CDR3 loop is CASSYRDRTQYF. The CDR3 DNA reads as TGTGCCAGCAGCTACAGGGACAGGACGCAGTATTTT.